These 11 T cell receptor beta chains share one sample of origin, sequenced in a study of T cell changes during pregnancy in multiple sclerosis. Here immunoSEQ multiplex PCR was the method, and the copy in TCRdb shows in-frame clones only, minus some. The profile shows 55,000 to 65,000 clones, about 91% of them singletons. Source: peripheral blood, taken in the first trimester of pregnancy. The receptor source for this set is a female donor with multiple sclerosis, enrolled in a pregnancy study.

This chain connects TRBV9 to TRBJ2-5, with 13 bases aligning to TRBD2. The V gene's germline CDR1 is SGDLS and CDR2 YYNGEE. The J segment lost 3 bases and the V segment lost 0 bases, leaving 5 bases of the junction unmatched. This CDR3 is 17 amino acids long. CDR3 nucleotide sequence: TGTGCCAGCAGCGTAGATACTAGCGGGGGGGTAAAAGAGACCCAGTACTTC. Amino acid sequence: CASSVDTSGGVKETQYF.

The chain links TRBV7-3 to TRBJ2-5; 9 nucleotides line up with TRBD2. CDR3 length: 16 residues. In germline, CDR1 is SGHTA, CDR2 FQGTGA. With 5 bases clipped from V and 3 bases from J, the junction kept 10 bases outside the gene matches. The DNA of the CDR3 is TGTGCCAGCAGCGCCTTGGGAGCGGGGGGCGAAGAGACCCAGTACTTC. It translates to CASSALGAGGEETQYF.

The rearrangement joins TRBV19 to TRBJ2-1, with unresolved D. The length of the CDR3 is 18 residues. From germline, CDR1 is LNHDA and CDR2 SQIVND (reference sequence). With 5 bases removed from V and 0 bases from J, the gap between germline ends came to 20 bases. This CDR3 is CASSVKPFSRSSYNEQFF. The CDR3 nucleotides read TGTGCCAGTAGTGTCAAACCCTTTTCACGTAGCTCCTACAATGAGCAGTTCTTC. Using reference TRBV19 and TRBJ2-1 for the parts outside the CDR3, the full variable domain is DGGITQSPKYLFRKEGQNVTLSCEQNLNHDAMYWYRQDPGQGLRLIYYSQIVNDFQKGDIAEGYSVSREKKESFPLTVTSAQKNPTAFYLCASSVKPFSRSSYNEQFFGPGTRLTVL.

The V gene is TRBV29-1, the J gene TRBJ1-2; D is possibly TRBD1 (5 bases). This CDR3 region has 11 residues. V was trimmed by 3 bases and J by 4 bases, leaving 6 bases between them. From germline, CDR1 is SQVTM and CDR2 ANQGSEA. The CDR3 sequence: CSVDRAYGYTF. CDR3 DNA: TGCAGCGTTGACAGGGCCTATGGCTACACCTTC.

The V and J genes are TRBV13 and TRBJ2-4, with TRBD2 matching over 8 bases. The CDR3 is made up of 18 amino acids. Germline-derived CDR1 and CDR2 are PRHDT and FYEKMQ (reference sequence). Germline trimming cut 3 bases from V and 6 bases from J; bases unmatched to any gene: 16. Written as DNA, the CDR3 is TGTGCCAGCAGCTTCGGCGGGGCGGCGGGAGCGGGGGCAAACATTCAGTACTTC. It translates to CASSFGGAAGAGANIQYF.

J is TRBJ2-3 and V is TRBV18; 8 bases line up with TRBD2. The CDR3 spans 13 residues. With V trimmed by 6 bases and J by 6 bases, 5 bases remained unmatched. Germline-derived CDR1 and CDR2 are KGHSH and LQKENI. CDR3 DNA: TGTGCCAGCTCCCCGCGGGGGGTGGATACGCAGTATTTT. Amino acids: CASSPRGVDTQYF.

This chain connects TRBV4-3 to TRBJ1-2; D is unclear. CDR1 LGHNA and CDR2 YSLEER come from the germline V gene. With 4 bases removed from V and 6 bases from J, the gap between germline ends came to 6 bases. This CDR3 comprises 11 residues. The DNA of the CDR3 is TGCGCCAGCAGCCGAGGGAATGGCTACACCTTC. Residues: CASSRGNGYTF.

There are a few counts of this clone. The genes are TRBV7-8 and TRBJ2-1; TRBD2 aligns across 8 bases. From germline, CDR1 is SGHVS and CDR2 FQNEAQ. The CDR3 extends over 16 amino acids. After removal of 8 bases from V and 5 bases from J, the junction contained 14 bases not matched to a gene. The DNA of the CDR3 is TGTGCCAGCTCCCGGTATTGGAGCGGGGGCGACAATGAGCAGTTCTTC. It specifies CASSRYWSGGDNEQFF.

V gene TRBV10-3 combines with J gene TRBJ2-3, with 13 nucleotides matching TRBD2. V gave up 2 bases and J gave up 7 bases; unmatched junction bases: 3. The V gene's germline CDR1 is ENHRY and CDR2 SYGVKD. The CDR3 length is 15 residues. This CDR3 is CAISETSGGVNTQYF. The DNA for the CDR3 is TGTGCCATCAGTGAGACTAGCGGGGGGGTGAATACGCAGTATTTT.

This clone occurred once. V gene TRBV11-2 combines with J gene TRBJ1-5; D is possibly TRBD1 (5 bases). The CDR3 spans 15 residues. Deletions cut 0 bases from V and 4 bases from J, with 10 bases between. From germline, CDR1 is SGHAT and CDR2 FQNNGV. CDR3 protein: CASSLDRVGNQPQHF. CDR3 nucleotides: TGTGCCAGCAGCTTAGACAGGGTGGGTAATCAGCCCCAGCATTTT.

This chain joins TRBV9 and TRBJ1-2, with D maybe TRBD1 (5 bases). The CDR3 consists of 15 residues. The V gene's germline CDR1 is SGDLS and CDR2 YYNGEE. The V gene lost 4 bases and the J gene lost 8 bases, with 21 bases spanning the gap. CDR3 loop: CASSLREAGIMGYTF. DNA for the CDR3: TGTGCCAGCAGCCTCCGGGAGGCAGGGATTATGGGCTACACCTTC.